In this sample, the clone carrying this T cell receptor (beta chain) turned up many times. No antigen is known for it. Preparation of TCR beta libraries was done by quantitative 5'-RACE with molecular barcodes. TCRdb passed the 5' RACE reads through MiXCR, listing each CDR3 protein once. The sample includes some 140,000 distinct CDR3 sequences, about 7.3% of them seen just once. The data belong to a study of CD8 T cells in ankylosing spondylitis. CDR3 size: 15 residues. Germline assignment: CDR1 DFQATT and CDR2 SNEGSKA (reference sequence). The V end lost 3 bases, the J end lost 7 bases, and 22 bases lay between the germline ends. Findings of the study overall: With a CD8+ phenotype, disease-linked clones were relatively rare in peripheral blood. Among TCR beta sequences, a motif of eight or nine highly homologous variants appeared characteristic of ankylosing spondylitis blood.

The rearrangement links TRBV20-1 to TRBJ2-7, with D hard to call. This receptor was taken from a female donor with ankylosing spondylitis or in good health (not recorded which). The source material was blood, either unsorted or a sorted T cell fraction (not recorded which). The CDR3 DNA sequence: TGCAGTGCTAGCGACCTGTCCAGCCTCACTGAGGAGCAGTACTTC. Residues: CSASDLSSLTEEQYF.